This TCR beta chain was recovered during a study of T cell repertoires in cytomegalovirus infection. One entry per CDR3 protein, called by TCRdb with MiXCR from the reads. The sample contains approximately 550,000 distinct CDR3 sequences, more than 15% of which appear only once. The CDR3 has 16 residues. V dropped 0 bases and J dropped 0 bases, with 11 bases sitting between them. Germline V CDR1 and CDR2: LNHDA, SQIVND (reference sequence). J is TRBJ1-2 and V is TRBV19; D is unclear. This TCR came from a human donor in good health (CMV status not recorded). Some clones in this sample may be carry-over from other donors' samples. Input material: CD8+ T cells from PBMCs. CDR3 DNA sequence: TGTGCCAGTAGTATAGATCTGGAGGGAGCTAACTATGGCTACACCTTC. Amino acid sequence: CASSIDLEGANYGYTF.